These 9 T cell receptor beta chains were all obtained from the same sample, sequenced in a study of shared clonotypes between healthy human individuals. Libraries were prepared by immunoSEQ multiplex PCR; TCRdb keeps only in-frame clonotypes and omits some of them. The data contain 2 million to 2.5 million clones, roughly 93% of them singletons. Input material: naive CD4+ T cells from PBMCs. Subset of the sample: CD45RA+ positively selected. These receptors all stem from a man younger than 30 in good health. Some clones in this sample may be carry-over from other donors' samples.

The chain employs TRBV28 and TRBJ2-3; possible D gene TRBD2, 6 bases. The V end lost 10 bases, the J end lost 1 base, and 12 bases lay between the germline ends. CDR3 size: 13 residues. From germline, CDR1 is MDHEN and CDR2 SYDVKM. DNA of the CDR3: TGTGCCACCGGGGCTAGCGGCACAGATACGCAGTATTTT. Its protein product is CATGASGTDTQYF.

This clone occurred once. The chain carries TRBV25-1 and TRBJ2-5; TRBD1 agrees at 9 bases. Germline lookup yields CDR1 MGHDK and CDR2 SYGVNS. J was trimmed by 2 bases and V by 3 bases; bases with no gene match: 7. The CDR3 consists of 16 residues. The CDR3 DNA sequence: TGTGCCAGCAGTGAGCCGGGACAGGGCTCGCAAGAGACCCAGTACTTC. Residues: CASSEPGQGSQETQYF.

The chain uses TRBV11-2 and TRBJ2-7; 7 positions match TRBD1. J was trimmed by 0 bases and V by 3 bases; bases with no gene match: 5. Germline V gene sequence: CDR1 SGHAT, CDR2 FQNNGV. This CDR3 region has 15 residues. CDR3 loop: CASSLDRTGSYEQYF. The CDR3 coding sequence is TGTGCCAGCAGCTTGGACAGGACAGGCTCCTACGAGCAGTACTTC.

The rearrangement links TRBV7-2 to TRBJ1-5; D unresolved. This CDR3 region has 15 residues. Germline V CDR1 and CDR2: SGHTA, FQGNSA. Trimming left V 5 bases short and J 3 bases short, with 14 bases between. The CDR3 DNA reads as TGTGCCAGCAGCCCCAGGACCGGCAACAATCAGCCCCAGCATTTT. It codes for CASSPRTGNNQPQHF.

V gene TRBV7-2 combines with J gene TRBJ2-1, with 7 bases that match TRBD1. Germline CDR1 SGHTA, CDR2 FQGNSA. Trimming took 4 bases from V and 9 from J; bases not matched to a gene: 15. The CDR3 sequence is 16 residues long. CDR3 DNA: TGTGCCAGCAGCTCGCGCCCAGGGACAGCCGTACGTGAGCAGTTCTTC. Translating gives CASSSRPGTAVREQFF.

The CDR3 loop reads CASSPTRLAQFF. The CDR3 nucleotides read TGTGCCAGCAGCCCCACTAGGCTTGCGCAGTTCTTC. The chain couples TRBV28 to TRBJ2-1; possible D gene TRBD2, 5 bases. The germline gives CDR1 MDHEN, CDR2 SYDVKM. V lost 6 bases and J 12 bases, leaving 15 bases between the germline ends. CDR3 length: 12 residues. The full variable domain, with the rest looked up from reference TRBV28 and TRBJ2-1, is DVKVTQSSRYLVKRTGEKVFLECVQDMDHENMFWYRQDPGLGLRLIYFSYDVKMKEKGDIPEGYSVSREKKERFSLILESASTNQTSMYLCASSPTRLAQFFGPGTRLTVL.

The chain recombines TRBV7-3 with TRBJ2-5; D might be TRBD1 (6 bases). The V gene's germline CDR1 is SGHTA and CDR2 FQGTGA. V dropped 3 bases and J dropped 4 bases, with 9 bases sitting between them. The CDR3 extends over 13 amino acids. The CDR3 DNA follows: TGTGCCAGCAGCTTGGGACAACGAGAGACCCAGTACTTC. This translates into CASSLGQRETQYF.

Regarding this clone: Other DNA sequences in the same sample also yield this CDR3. This chain's CDR3 is CASSPGTGYGYTF. For the CDR3, the DNA is TGTGCCAGCAGCCCCGGGACAGGGTATGGCTACACCTTC. The chain uses TRBV6-6 and TRBJ1-2; 9 bases fit TRBD1. Germline values: CDR1 MNHNY, CDR2 SVGAGI (reference sequence). V lost 6 bases to trimming and J lost 5 bases; unmatched junction nucleotides: 4. The CDR3 sequence is 13 residues long.

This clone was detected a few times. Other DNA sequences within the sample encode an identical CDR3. This CDR3 is CSVRQGSNTEAFF. CDR3 DNA: TGCAGCGTAAGACAGGGATCGAACACTGAAGCTTTCTTT. The chain uses TRBV29-1 and TRBJ1-1, with TRBD1 matching 7 bases. With V trimmed by 6 bases and J by 1 base, 5 bases remained unmatched. The CDR3 length is 13 residues. The germline CDR1 and CDR2 sequences are SQVTM and ANQGSEA.